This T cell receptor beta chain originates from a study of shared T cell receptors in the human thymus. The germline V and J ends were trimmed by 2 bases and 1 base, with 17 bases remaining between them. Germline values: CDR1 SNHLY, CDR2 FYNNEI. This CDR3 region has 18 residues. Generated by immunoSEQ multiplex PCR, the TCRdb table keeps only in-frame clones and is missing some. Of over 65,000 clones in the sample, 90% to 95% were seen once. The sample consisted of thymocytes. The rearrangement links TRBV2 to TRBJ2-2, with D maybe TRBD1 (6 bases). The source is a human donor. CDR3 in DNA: TGTGCCAGCAGTGAAAATTGGCTCGGACAGATGAACACCGGGGAGCTGTTTTTT. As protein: CASSENWLGQMNTGELFF.